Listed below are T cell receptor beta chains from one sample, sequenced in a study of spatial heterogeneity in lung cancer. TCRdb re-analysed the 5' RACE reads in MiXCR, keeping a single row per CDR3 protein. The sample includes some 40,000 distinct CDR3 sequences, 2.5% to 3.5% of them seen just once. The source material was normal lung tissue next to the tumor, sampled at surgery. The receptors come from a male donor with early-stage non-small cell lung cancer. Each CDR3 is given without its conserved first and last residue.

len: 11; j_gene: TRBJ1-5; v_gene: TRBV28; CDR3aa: ASSTFQGQPQH
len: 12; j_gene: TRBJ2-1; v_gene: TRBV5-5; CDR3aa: ASSLVSANNEQF
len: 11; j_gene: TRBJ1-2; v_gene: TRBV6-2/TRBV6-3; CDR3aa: ASSFTANYGYT
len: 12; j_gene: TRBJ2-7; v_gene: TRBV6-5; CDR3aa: ASSGTGGYYEQY
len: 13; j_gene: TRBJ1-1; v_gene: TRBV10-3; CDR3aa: AISEPLGRGAEAF
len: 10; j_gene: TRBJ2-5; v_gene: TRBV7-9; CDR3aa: ASSRLQETQY
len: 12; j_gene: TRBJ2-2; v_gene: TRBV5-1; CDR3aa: ASSPTQDPGELF
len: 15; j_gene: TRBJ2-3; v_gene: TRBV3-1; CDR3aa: ASSHRGLAGGPGTQY
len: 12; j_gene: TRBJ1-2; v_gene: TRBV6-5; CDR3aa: ASSYTDRDYGYT
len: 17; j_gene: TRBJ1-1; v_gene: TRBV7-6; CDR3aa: ASSLAHPAGVRRDTEAF
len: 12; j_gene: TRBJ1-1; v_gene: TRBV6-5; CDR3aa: ASKLQYSNTEAF
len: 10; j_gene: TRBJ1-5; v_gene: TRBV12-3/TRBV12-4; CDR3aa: ASSSLYQPQH
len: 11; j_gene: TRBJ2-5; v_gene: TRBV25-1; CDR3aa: ASSDSSKETQY
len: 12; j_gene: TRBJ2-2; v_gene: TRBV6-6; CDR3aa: ASSPGLGTGELF
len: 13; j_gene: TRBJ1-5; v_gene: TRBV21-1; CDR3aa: ASSTRELINQPQH
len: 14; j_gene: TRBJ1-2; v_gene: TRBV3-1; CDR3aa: ASSHPRDRAISGYT
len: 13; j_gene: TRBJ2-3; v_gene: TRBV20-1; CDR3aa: SAIGTGGITDTQY
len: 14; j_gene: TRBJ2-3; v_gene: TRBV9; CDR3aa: ASSVGQRVITDTQY
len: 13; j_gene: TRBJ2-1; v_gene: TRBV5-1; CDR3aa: ASSLGASSYNEQF
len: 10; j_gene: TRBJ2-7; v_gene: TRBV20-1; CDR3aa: SASKNSYEQY
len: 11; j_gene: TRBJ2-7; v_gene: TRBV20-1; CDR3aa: SARRPDTYEQY
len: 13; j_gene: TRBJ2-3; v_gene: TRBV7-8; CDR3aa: ASSLGAGGANTQY
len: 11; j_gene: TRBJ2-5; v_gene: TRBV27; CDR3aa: ASRGHNQETQY